What follows describes a single T cell receptor beta chain. Its antigen is not identified. This record comes from a study of cytomegalovirus exposure and HLA in healthy donors. With V trimmed by 3 bases and J by 8 bases, 9 bases remained unmatched. The germline gives CDR1 SGHVS, CDR2 FQNEAQ. The CDR3 runs to 15 residues. The PCR had 60 Vbeta and 13 Jbeta primers. Repertoires were generated with immunoSEQ multiplex PCR, while TCRdb's copy carries only in-frame clones and drops some. The table counts 80,000 to 100,000 clones; roughly 15% lies in the top ten. Study-wide points: In a later analysis, CMV-associated beta chains were mostly HLA-associated, it appeared. A later analysis showed TCR association rates differing by HLA locus, peaking at DRB1 and lowest at HLA-C.

Sequenced: PBMCs. The TCR sequence derives from a man between 50 and 59 years old in good health and CMV-seropositive. This chain links TRBV7-8 with TRBJ1-4; 7 positions match TRBD1. CDR3 DNA sequence: TGTGCCAGCAGCTTGCGAGAGGGGGCACGGGAAAAACTGTTTTTT. Residues: CASSLREGAREKLFF.